This T cell receptor (beta chain) was observed in a study of blood T cell repertoires in COVID-19. Overall study: Whether acute or convalescent, the COVID-19 samples came from the United States, Italy and Spain.

Original methodology: Estimated nucleated cell counts came from reference gene primer amplification. The repertoire was sequenced with immunoSEQ multiplex PCR; TCRdb's copy has only in-frame clones and lacks some. V and J calls and clone size are as listed in that table; D and trimming were resolved from the DNA. This repertoire shows approximately 170,000 clones, 65% to 85% found once; its top ten account for about 6%. The study drew participants aged about 18 to 89 years from approximately 25 US areas. Which cohort a participant joined came from the clinical history participants gave. CDR3 size: 17 residues. Germline values: CDR1 SGHRS, CDR2 YFSETQ. J gave up 0 bases and V 2 bases, and 9 bases lay outside the gene matches.

The sample comprised PBMCs or T cells enriched from blood (not recorded which). This receptor was taken from a man in his forties or fifties who had recovered from COVID-19. The rearrangement joins TRBV5-1 to TRBJ1-1; 8 bases line up with TRBD1. For the CDR3, the DNA is TGCGCCAGCAGCTTCGGACAGGGAACGGGGCTGAACACTGAAGCTTTCTTT. Translated: CASSFGQGTGLNTEAFF.